This T cell receptor (beta chain) is from a study of monozygotic twins with inflammatory bowel disease. Researchers generated cDNA in eight separate reactions per sample. Reanalyzing the 5' RACE reads, TCRdb keeps one entry per CDR3 protein, without DNA. The sample table includes about 350,000 distinct CDR3 sequences. The CDR3 consists of 14 residues. Germline lookup yields CDR1 SGHAT and CDR2 FQDESV (reference sequence). J is TRBJ2-3 and V is TRBV11-1; TCRdb designates TRBD1, a call that cannot be tested without DNA. The sequence came from a human donor with ulcerative colitis or Crohn's disease, or a healthy co-twin of an affected twin (not recorded which). The sequenced material came from blood. The CDR3 sequence is CASSSDRGADTQYF.